The 15 T cell receptor beta chains given below trace back to one sample, sequenced in a study of PD-1 blockade in classical Hodgkin lymphoma. Following autologous stem cell transplantation, relapse occurred in every patient, and exposure to brentuximab vedotin varied. Assay: immunoSEQ multiplex PCR; the TCRdb copy retains only in-frame clones and omits some. Of roughly 14,000 clones in the sample, approximately 86% were seen once. This sample comprised peripheral blood mononuclear cells (PBMCs), obtained at baseline. The receptor set was obtained from a human donor with classical Hodgkin lymphoma.

The genes are TRBV9 and TRBJ2-1, with 11 positions matching TRBD2. The CDR3 spans 14 residues. Germline values: CDR1 SGDLS, CDR2 YYNGEE. The V gene end was trimmed by 1 base and the J gene end by 10 bases; junction bases not matched to a gene: 4. CDR3 sequence (DNA): TGTGCCAGCAGCGTATTACTAGCGGGAGACGAGCAGTTCTTC. Translation gives CASSVLLAGDEQFF. The full variable domain, rest sourced from reference TRBV9 and TRBJ2-1, is DSGVTQTPKHLITATGQRVTLRCSPRSGDLSVYWYQQSLDQGLQFLIQYYNGEERAKGNILERFSAQQFPDLHSELNLSSLELGDSALYFCASSVLLAGDEQFFGPGTRLTVL.

The V and J genes are TRBV9 and TRBJ1-5; TRBD1 might be the D (5 bases). From germline, CDR1 is SGDLS and CDR2 YYNGEE. The CDR3 spans 14 residues. Trimming took off 4 bases at V and 2 bases at J, with 10 bases between the two ends. The CDR3 DNA reads TGTGCCAGCAGCCGAGAAGGGGGCAATCAGCCCCAGCATTTT. It translates to CASSREGGNQPQHF.

The chain is built from TRBV11-3 and TRBJ2-1; D may be TRBD2 (5 bases). The CDR3 sequence is 15 residues long. CDR1 is SGHNT and CDR2 is YENEEA in the germline V gene. Trimming cost V 6 bases and J 3 bases, with 15 bases left between them. CDR3 amino acids: CASRLEGGVYNEQFF. The CDR3 DNA reads TGTGCCAGCAGACTCGAGGGTGGGGTCTACAATGAGCAGTTCTTC.

DNA for the CDR3: TGTGCCAGCAGCCTGGGACTAGCTCCAGATACGCAGTATTTT. Translated: CASSLGLAPDTQYF. V usage is TRBV9 and J usage is TRBJ2-3, with TRBD2 matching 9 bases. This CDR3 contains 14 residues. Per germline, CDR1 SGDLS and CDR2 YYNGEE. V gave up 4 bases and J gave up 4 bases; unmatched junction bases: 4.

The J gene is TRBJ1-1, the V gene TRBV10-3; 7 bases fit TRBD1. Germline loops: CDR1 ENHRY, CDR2 SYGVKD. Trimming at V came to 2 bases and at J to 6 bases, leaving 15 bases not matched to a gene. The CDR3 totals 17 residues. In DNA form, the CDR3 reads TGTGCCATCAGTGAGCGGGGGGTGACAGGGAAGAGTGCTGAAGCTTTCTTT. It yields the protein CAISERGVTGKSAEAFF.

The chain recombines TRBV4-1 with TRBJ1-2; D call uncertain. Germline loops: CDR1 MGHRA, CDR2 YSYEKL. The length of the CDR3 is 11 residues. The V gene lost 1 base and the J gene lost 10 bases, with 7 bases spanning the gap. CDR3 sequence: CASSQGADYTF. The CDR3, as DNA: TGCGCCAGCAGCCAAGGGGCCGACTACACCTTC.

V and J are TRBV28 and TRBJ2-7; no firm D call. This CDR3 contains 16 residues. The germline V and J ends were trimmed by 5 bases and 3 bases, with 20 bases remaining between them. Per germline, CDR1 MDHEN and CDR2 SYDVKM. The CDR3 DNA reads as TGTGCCAGCAGTCTACCCTCCACGGGCTTCCTCTACGAGCAGTACTTC. Translation gives CASSLPSTGFLYEQYF.

The CDR3 region has the DNA TGTGCCAGCAGCTCTACAGGGGGAGATACGCAGTATTTT. As protein: CASSSTGGDTQYF. The chain is built from TRBV9 and TRBJ2-3, with 8 bases that match TRBD1. Germline values: CDR1 SGDLS, CDR2 YYNGEE. V lost 4 bases to trimming and J lost 5 bases; unmatched junction nucleotides: 3. The CDR3 contains 13 residues. The whole variable domain, remainder taken from reference TRBV9 and TRBJ2-3, is DSGVTQTPKHLITATGQRVTLRCSPRSGDLSVYWYQQSLDQGLQFLIQYYNGEERAKGNILERFSAQQFPDLHSELNLSSLELGDSALYFCASSSTGGDTQYFGPGTRLTVL.

This clone was observed once. This chain links TRBV19 with TRBJ2-1; the D call may be TRBD1 or TRBD2 (6 bases each). Per germline, CDR1 LNHDA and CDR2 SQIVND (reference sequence). The CDR3 totals 18 residues. V shed 6 bases and J shed 2 bases, with 23 bases lying between them. The CDR3 nucleotides read TGTGCCAGTAGCCTATCAGTAGTCGGGGGCCCTACCTACAATGAGCAGTTCTTC. This gives the protein CASSLSVVGGPTYNEQFF.

The J gene is TRBJ1-1, the V gene TRBV2, with D possibly being TRBD1 (5 bases). CDR1 and CDR2 from the germline V gene are SNHLY and FYNNEI. V was cut by 3 bases and J by 4 bases, with 15 bases left in between. CDR3 length equals 15 residues. The CDR3 DNA reads TGTGCCAGCAGTGACTGGGGGGTAAGATCCACTGAAGCTTTCTTT. Translation: CASSDWGVRSTEAFF.

Comments on this clone: Other DNA sequences in the same sample also yield this CDR3. The chain carries TRBV29-1 and TRBJ1-4; TRBD1 matches 10 bases. CDR3 length: 13 residues. Germline loops: CDR1 SQVTM, CDR2 ANQGSEA. Trimming cost V 7 bases and J 5 bases; bases outside gene matches: 4. In DNA, the CDR3 is TGCAGCGGGCCGGGACAGGGGAATGAAAAACTGTTTTTT. Its translation: CSGPGQGNEKLFF.

The chain employs TRBV28 and TRBJ2-2; D is ambiguous. The CDR3 has 13 amino acids. Trimming stripped 3 bases from V and 4 bases from J, with 6 bases between. Germline V gives CDR1 MDHEN, CDR2 SYDVKM. CDR3 sequence (DNA): TGTGCCAGCAGTTTCCCCTCCACCGGGGAGCTGTTTTTT. Amino acids: CASSFPSTGELFF.

The V and J genes are TRBV27 and TRBJ2-2; 7 positions match TRBD2. V lost 8 bases to trimming and J lost 4 bases; unmatched junction nucleotides: 10. Per the germline V gene, CDR1 is MNHEY and CDR2 is SMNVEV (reference sequence). CDR3 size: 15 residues. The CDR3 nucleotides are TGTGCCAGCCATCCTAGCGGAGGACTCACCGGGGAGCTGTTTTTT. Translated: CASHPSGGLTGELFF.

This clone was detected once. The chain combines TRBV7-2 with TRBJ1-2; unclear D gene. V was shortened by 2 bases and J by 8 bases, with 9 bases between the two germline ends. Germline V CDR1 and CDR2: SGHTA, FQGNSA. This CDR3 has 12 residues. The CDR3 reads CASSLHGGGYTF. CDR3 in DNA: TGTGCCAGCAGCTTACATGGAGGGGGCTACACCTTC.

The chain combines TRBV5-1 with TRBJ1-6, with D uncertain. The CDR3 covers 14 residues. The V gene lost 2 bases and the J gene lost 7 bases, with 10 bases spanning the gap. Germline CDR1 reads SGHRS; CDR2 reads YFSETQ. In nucleotides, the CDR3 is TGCGCCAGCAGCTTCAGACGAAGGAATTCACCCCTCCACTTT. This encodes CASSFRRRNSPLHF. The entire variable domain, with the rest obtained from reference TRBV5-1 and TRBJ1-6, is as follows: KAGVTQTPRYLIKTRGQQVTLSCSPISGHRSVSWYQQTPGQGLQFLFEYFSETQRNKGNFPGRFSGRQFSNSRSEMNVSTLELGDSALYLCASSFRRRNSPLHFGNGTRLTVT.